A selection of T cell receptor beta chains follows, all from one sample in a study of regulatory T cells in long-lasting Graves disease. In TCRdb, the multiplex PCR reads were re-called with MiXCR into one record per CDR3 protein. The data show about 530,000 distinct CDR3 sequences, about 15% seen once. These same records also appear under a second study, on T cells in Graves' hyperthyroidism and ophthalmopathy.

Sequences were derived from peripheral blood mononuclear cells (PBMCs), sampled at new diagnosis, from a patient treated with antithyroid drugs. Receptors originate from a woman aged 40-60 years with Graves disease. Both conserved end residues are part of each CDR3. Fields, in order: clone size, D gene, J gene, V gene, CDR3 protein, CDR3 DNA. A D gene is named only where the DNA matches it firmly. Size tells how often a clone was seen (once, few, many) or the class of an expanded clone, and some rows leave it out.

few TRBD1 TRBJ2-3 TRBV10-3 CAISGQGSTDTQYF TGTGCCATCAGCGGACAGGGAAGCACAGATACGCAGTATTTT
. . TRBJ1-1 TRBV6-5 CASSYRWGNTEAFF TGTGCCAGCAGTTACCGCTGGGGGAACACTGAAGCTTTCTTT
. TRBD1 TRBJ2-5 TRBV20-1 CSARTQGSAETQYF TGCAGTGCTAGGACACAGGGGAGCGCAGAGACCCAGTACTTC
few TRBD2 TRBJ2-2 TRBV3-1 CASSQDSIAGGPGELFF TGTGCCAGCAGCCAAGACTCGATAGCGGGGGGGCCCGGGGAGCTGTTTTTT
many TRBD1 TRBJ1-4 TRBV12-3/TRBV12-4 CASSLLGTGVPNEKLFF TGTGCCAGCAGTTTACTCGGGACAGGGGTTCCGAATGAAAAACTGTTTTTT
few . TRBJ1-1 TRBV18 CASSLAGVTEAFF TGTGCCAGCTCACTCGCGGGGGTCACTGAAGCTTTCTTT
many . TRBJ2-7 TRBV2 CASSDSGSRGEQYF TGTGCCAGCAGTGATAGTGGTTCCCGTGGGGAGCAGTACTTC
few . TRBJ2-1 TRBV25-1 CASSDSRGGPIFGQFF TGTGCCAGCAGTGATTCCAGGGGGGGGCCGATTTTTGGGCAGTTCTTC
. . TRBJ1-5 TRBV7-9 CASRLGSGGASNQPQHF TGTGCCAGCAGGCTAGGCTCGGGGGGGGCTAGCAATCAGCCCCAGCATTTT
. . TRBJ2-4 TRBV5-1 CASSYNPSLAKNIQYF TGCGCCAGCAGCTATAACCCTAGTTTGGCCAAAAACATTCAGTACTTC
. . TRBJ1-2 TRBV6-1 CASSTGSNYGYTF TGTGCCAGCAGTACAGGTTCTAACTATGGCTACACCTTC
. . TRBJ2-5 TRBV19 CASSISYEAGTETQYF TGTGCCAGTAGTATATCCTACGAGGCCGGCACCGAGACCCAGTACTTC
many . TRBJ1-4 TRBV12-3/TRBV12-4 CASSSNRVRGEKLFF TGTGCCAGCAGCTCAAACAGGGTCCGAGGTGAAAAACTGTTTTTT
few . TRBJ1-4 TRBV3-1 CASSTSPNEKLFF TGTGCCAGCAGCACCTCTCCTAATGAAAAACTGTTTTTT
many . TRBJ2-1 TRBV10-1 CASSDGSYYNEQFF TGCGCCAGCAGTGATGGCAGCTACTACAATGAGCAGTTCTTC
many . TRBJ2-7 TRBV30 CAWSLYGFKEQYF TGTGCCTGGAGTCTATACGGATTTAAGGAGCAGTACTTC
many . TRBJ1-6 TRBV7-9 CASSFDGSPPLHF TGTGCCAGCAGCTTCGACGGTTCGCCACCCCTCCACTTT
. . TRBJ2-7 TRBV7-2 CASSLVAGIEQYF TGTGCCAGCAGCTTAGTTGCAGGGATTGAGCAGTACTTC
many TRBD1 TRBJ2-3 TRBV12-3/TRBV12-4 CASSLGDRSTDTQYF TGTGCCAGCAGTTTGGGGGACAGGAGCACAGATACGCAGTATTTT
many . TRBJ2-1 TRBV2 CASSDLEYNEQFF TGTGCCAGCAGTGATCTGGAGTACAATGAGCAGTTCTTC
many . TRBJ2-7 TRBV6-1 CASSERFGGWVYEQYF TGTGCCAGCAGTGAAAGGTTCGGGGGTTGGGTCTACGAGCAGTACTTC
many . TRBJ2-1 TRBV6-2/TRBV6-3 CASSYFGYNEQFF TGTGCCAGCAGTTACTTCGGCTACAATGAGCAGTTCTTC
few . TRBJ2-1 TRBV29-1 CSVVYLDGRVGDEQFF TGCAGCGTTGTTTATCTGGACGGCAGGGTAGGCGATGAGCAGTTCTTC
few TRBD1 TRBJ1-2 TRBV10-3 CAIGRDRVFSGYTF TGTGCCATCGGCCGGGACAGGGTATTCTCTGGCTACACCTTC
few . TRBJ1-2 TRBV20-1 CSASPGQMYGYTF TGCAGTGCTAGTCCCGGACAGATGTATGGCTACACCTTC
many . TRBJ1-2 TRBV10-3 CAISEWGQGVYGYTF TGTGCCATCAGTGAGTGGGGACAAGGAGTCTATGGCTACACCTTC
. . TRBJ1-2 TRBV27 CASRPAGEGGYTF TGTGCCAGCAGACCCGCCGGGGAGGGTGGCTACACCTTC
many TRBD2 TRBJ2-3 TRBV2 CAGAGGWTDTQYF TGTGCCGGCGCGGGAGGTTGGACAGATACGCAGTATTTT
many TRBD2 TRBJ2-5 TRBV2 CASKPVAGVETQYF TGTGCCAGCAAGCCTGTAGCGGGGGTGGAGACCCAGTACTTC
many TRBD2 TRBJ2-2 TRBV7-8 CASSTGTSGGSDTGELFF TGTGCCAGCAGCACCGGGACTAGCGGGGGGTCCGACACCGGGGAGCTGTTTTTT
few . TRBJ2-6 TRBV19 CASVLEYGSRANVLTF TGTGCCAGTGTACTAGAGTATGGATCTCGGGCCAACGTCCTGACTTTC
many TRBD1 TRBJ1-2 TRBV5-5 CASSQTGIYPSYGYTF TGTGCCAGCAGCCAGACAGGGATATATCCTTCCTATGGCTACACCTTC
many . TRBJ1-4 TRBV3-1 CASSQDVDGYNEKLFF TGTGCCAGCAGCCAAGATGTAGACGGTTATAATGAAAAACTGTTTTTT
few . TRBJ1-2 TRBV18 CASSARTENYGYTF TGTGCCAGCTCAGCCAGGACAGAGAACTATGGCTACACCTTC
many TRBD1 TRBJ1-1 TRBV12-3/TRBV12-4 CASSSPTGEAFF TGTGCCAGCAGTTCTCCGACAGGGGAAGCTTTCTTT
many . TRBJ2-7 TRBV6-1 CASRRSSPYEQYF TGTGCCAGCAGGAGATCGTCCCCATACGAGCAGTACTTC
many TRBD2 TRBJ2-5 TRBV11-3 CASSPAGAPGETQYF TGTGCCAGCAGCCCAGCGGGGGCACCAGGGGAGACCCAGTACTTC
few TRBD1 TRBJ2-7 TRBV4-1 CASSQEGTGVYEQYF TGCGCCAGCAGCCAAGAGGGGACAGGGGTCTACGAGCAGTACTTC
few . TRBJ2-1 TRBV19 CASSIGRMEYNEQFF TGTGCCAGTAGTATAGGTCGGATGGAGTACAATGAGCAGTTCTTC
many . TRBJ2-7 TRBV5-6 CASSFPSGDEQYF TGTGCCAGCAGCTTCCCTTCGGGGGACGAGCAGTACTTC
. . TRBJ1-1 TRBV20-1 CSARDLDTEAFF TGCAGTGCTAGAGATTTGGACACTGAAGCTTTCTTT
many . TRBJ2-7 TRBV7-3 CASSLGLGGEQYF TGTGCCAGCAGCTTGGGACTCGGCGGCGAGCAGTACTTC
many TRBD1 TRBJ1-2 TRBV27 CASSLSGTGERGYTF TGTGCCAGCAGTTTATCAGGGACAGGGGAACGGGGCTACACCTTC
many . TRBJ1-2 TRBV3-1 CASSQDRKWGNGYTF TGTGCCAGCAGCCAAGATAGAAAGTGGGGGAATGGCTACACCTTC
. . TRBJ2-4 TRBV5-8 CASSRRQLAKNIQYF TGTGCCAGCAGCCGTCGACAGCTAGCCAAAAACATTCAGTACTTC
many . TRBJ1-1 TRBV7-9 CASNEAGAGTEAFF TGTGCCAGCAATGAGGCAGGAGCAGGTACGGAAGCTTTCTTT
. . TRBJ2-4 TRBV12-3/TRBV12-4 CASTRNFIQYF TGTGCCAGCACTCGAAATTTCATTCAGTACTTC
few TRBD2 TRBJ2-1 TRBV10-3 CAISSTSGGDNEQFF TGTGCCATCAGCTCGACTAGCGGGGGGGACAATGAGCAGTTCTTC
. . TRBJ2-1 TRBV28 CASSFKDEQFF TGTGCCAGCAGTTTTAAGGATGAGCAGTTCTTC
few . TRBJ1-2 TRBV2 CASKDRDTANYGYTF TGTGCCAGCAAAGACCGGGACACAGCTAACTATGGCTACACCTTC
. . TRBJ1-5 TRBV5-1 CASSLWPGPNQPQHF TGCGCCAGCAGCTTGTGGCCAGGCCCCAATCAGCCCCAGCATTTT
. TRBD1 TRBJ1-2 TRBV10-3 CAISESGTGLAGYTF TGTGCCATCAGTGAGTCGGGGACAGGCTTGGCTGGCTACACCTTC
. TRBD1 TRBJ1-2 TRBV6-1 CASSDRQGVGGYTF TGTGCCAGCAGTGACCGACAGGGGGTGGGTGGCTACACCTTC
many . TRBJ1-4 TRBV25-1 CASSESGRTYNEKLFF TGTGCCAGCAGTGAATCCGGGCGGACCTATAATGAAAAACTGTTTTTT
many . TRBJ1-2 TRBV6-1 CASLGPGNYGYTF TGTGCCAGCCTTGGGCCGGGGAACTATGGCTACACCTTC
many . TRBJ1-1 TRBV20-1 CSARVQDDTEAFF TGCAGTGCTAGAGTACAGGACGACACTGAAGCTTTCTTT
few TRBD1 TRBJ1-2 TRBV10-2 CASTPVDRDFYGYTF TGCGCCAGCACTCCTGTGGACAGGGACTTCTATGGCTACACCTTC
many TRBD1 TRBJ1-2 TRBV3-1 CASSQGDRTHGYTF TGTGCCAGCAGCCAGGGGGACAGGACCCATGGCTACACCTTC
many . TRBJ2-7 TRBV6-1 CASRTRQGRGHYYEQYF TGTGCCAGCAGGACCAGGCAGGGGCGGGGACATTACTACGAGCAGTACTTC
many . TRBJ1-1 TRBV7-3 CASSFDSNTEAFF TGTGCCAGCAGCTTTGACAGTAACACTGAAGCTTTCTTT